This T cell receptor beta chain was observed in a study of CD8+ T cells in alopecia areata. Reverse transcribed after extraction, RNA yielded cDNA as the sequencing template. Generated by immunoSEQ multiplex PCR, the TCRdb table keeps only in-frame clones and is missing some. There are 130,000 or so clones in the sample; about 88% occur only once, and 13% lies in the top ten. Described treatment: oral pan-JAK inhibitor, 5-10 mg twice daily. The investigators collected lesional scalp punch biopsies and peripheral blood from alopecia areata patients. Germline values: CDR1 MNHEY, CDR2 SMNVEV (reference sequence). The V end lost 9 bases, the J end lost 2 bases, and 14 bases lay between the germline ends. The CDR3 length is 14 residues.

The V call is TRBV27, the J call TRBJ1-5; D call uncertain. This clonotype was sampled from a human donor with alopecia areata. The sequenced sample was CD8+ T cells sorted from blood, obtained at week 4, from a patient treated with tofacitinib. The CDR3 DNA sequence: TGTGCCAGTCAGACGGGGATGGGCAATCAGCCCCAGCATTTT. Its protein product is CASQTGMGNQPQHF.